Detailed here is one T cell receptor (beta chain). Antigen unknown. This entry comes from a study of OX40 agonist ivuxolimab in advanced cancers. About the research overall: An anti-OX40 (CD134) antibody with agonistic activity, ivuxolimab, was administered to patients.

It was autoimmune disease history or systemic immunosuppression that excluded patients. Baseline was the first blood sampling point, followed by cycle 4 day 1 and cycle 7 day 1. Study-wide results and limits: No antigen was identified for the clonally expanded peripheral T cells.

TCRdb keeps only in-frame clones here, not all; method: immunoSEQ multiplex PCR. The sample has approximately 100,000 clones, about 90% seen once; the top ten hold 1.5% to 2%. With 4 bases clipped from V and 14 bases from J, the junction kept 15 bases outside the gene matches. This CDR3 is built from 15 residues. Germline CDR1 is LGHNA and CDR2 is YNFKEQ. The sample was CD4+ or CD8+ T cells sorted from blood, taken in a trial of the OX40 agonist ivuxolimab. This receptor was identified in an adult with an advanced solid tumor such as melanoma, head and neck, liver or kidney cancer. The chain carries TRBV4-2 and TRBJ2-1; 9 bases fit TRBD2. The CDR3 here is CASSRTTSGPGSEFF. CDR3 DNA: TGTGCCAGCAGCCGAACCACTAGCGGGCCCGGTTCCGAGTTCTTC.